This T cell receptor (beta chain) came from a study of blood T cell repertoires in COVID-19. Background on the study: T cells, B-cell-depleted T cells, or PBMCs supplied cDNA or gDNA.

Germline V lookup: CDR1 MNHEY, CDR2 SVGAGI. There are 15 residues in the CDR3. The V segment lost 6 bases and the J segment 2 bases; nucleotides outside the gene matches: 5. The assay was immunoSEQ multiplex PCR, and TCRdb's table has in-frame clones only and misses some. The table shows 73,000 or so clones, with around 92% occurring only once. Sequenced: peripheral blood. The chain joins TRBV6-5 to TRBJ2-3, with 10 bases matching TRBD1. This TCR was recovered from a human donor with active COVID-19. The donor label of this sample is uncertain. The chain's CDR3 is CASRRQGAITDTQYF. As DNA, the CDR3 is TGTGCCAGCAGAAGACAGGGGGCTATCACAGATACGCAGTATTTT.